This T cell receptor (beta chain) was profiled in a study of sequential checkpoint blockade in melanoma. Across the study: Matched biopsies came pretreatment and at week 13 for approximately 20 patients.

Method: immunoSEQ multiplex PCR; TCRdb's copy keeps in-frame clones and lacks some. There are about 4,000 clones in the sample; over 15% occur only once, and around 23% lies in the top ten. As to treatment: randomized to nivolumab then ipilimumab (arm A) or the reverse (arm B). DNA-damaging chemotherapy had not been given to any patient beforehand. Looked up from germline, CDR1 is SGHNT and CDR2 is YENEEA. V lost 1 base to trimming and J lost 2 bases; unmatched junction nucleotides: 10. This CDR3 is 18 amino acids long. This clone was recorded at least ten times. Here the sequenced sample was tumor tissue (inferred from file names), taken from a patient given nivolumab and ipilimumab in sequence. The chain couples TRBV11-3 to TRBJ2-7, with TRBD2 matching 11 bases. The sequence derives from a human patient with melanoma. Some clones in this sample may be carry-over from other donors' samples. CDR3 amino acids: CASSLGASGGLGAYEQYF. The CDR3 bases are TGTGCCAGCAGCTTAGGAGCTAGCGGGGGGCTCGGGGCCTACGAGCAGTACTTC.